This entry describes one T cell receptor (beta chain). These data originate in a study of cytomegalovirus exposure and HLA in healthy donors. In germline, CDR1 is ENHRY, CDR2 SYGVKD. The CDR3 runs to 13 residues. Losses at the gene ends were 3 bases for V and 4 bases for J; bases not matched to a gene: 3. Primers for the PCR totalled 60 Vbeta and 13 Jbeta. The repertoire was sequenced with immunoSEQ multiplex PCR; TCRdb's copy has only in-frame clones and lacks some. The table includes under 150,000 clones, more than 75% detected once. The sequence came from a male donor in good health and CMV-seronegative. Sequencing was carried out using PBMCs. This chain joins TRBV10-3 and TRBJ2-7, with 7 bases that match TRBD1. The CDR3 nucleotides read TGTGCCATCAGTGAAAGGGGGCGATACGAGCAGTACTTC. Its protein is CAISERGRYEQYF.